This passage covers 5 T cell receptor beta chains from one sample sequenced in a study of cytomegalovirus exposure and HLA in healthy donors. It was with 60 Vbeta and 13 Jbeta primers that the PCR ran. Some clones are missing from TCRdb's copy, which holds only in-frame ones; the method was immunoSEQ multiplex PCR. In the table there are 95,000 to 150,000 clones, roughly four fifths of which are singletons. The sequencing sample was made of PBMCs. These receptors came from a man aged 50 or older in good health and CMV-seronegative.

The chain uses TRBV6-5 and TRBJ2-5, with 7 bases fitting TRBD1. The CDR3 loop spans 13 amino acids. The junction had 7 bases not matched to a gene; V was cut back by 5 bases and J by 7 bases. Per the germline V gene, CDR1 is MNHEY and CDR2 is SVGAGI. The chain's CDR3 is CASSTSGTVTQYF. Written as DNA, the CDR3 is TGTGCCAGCAGTACTTCCGGGACAGTGACCCAGTACTTC.

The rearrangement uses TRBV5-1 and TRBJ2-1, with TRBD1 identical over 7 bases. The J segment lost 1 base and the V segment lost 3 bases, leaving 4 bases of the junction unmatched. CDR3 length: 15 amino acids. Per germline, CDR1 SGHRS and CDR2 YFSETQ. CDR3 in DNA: TGCGCCAGCAGCTCGCGGACAGGATCCTACAATGAGCAGTTCTTC. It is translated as CASSSRTGSYNEQFF.

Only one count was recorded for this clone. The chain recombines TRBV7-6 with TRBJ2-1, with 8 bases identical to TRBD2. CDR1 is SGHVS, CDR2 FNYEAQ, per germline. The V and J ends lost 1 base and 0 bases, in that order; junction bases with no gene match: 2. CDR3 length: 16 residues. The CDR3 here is CASSLVAGSSYNEQFF. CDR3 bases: TGTGCCAGCAGCTTAGTAGCGGGGAGCTCCTACAATGAGCAGTTCTTC.

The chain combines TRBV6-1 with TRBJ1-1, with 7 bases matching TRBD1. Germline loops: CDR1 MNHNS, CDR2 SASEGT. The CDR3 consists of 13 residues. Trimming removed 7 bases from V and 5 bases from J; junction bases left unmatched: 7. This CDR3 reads CASKRTGITEAFF. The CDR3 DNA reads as TGTGCCAGCAAACGGACAGGTATTACTGAAGCTTTCTTT.

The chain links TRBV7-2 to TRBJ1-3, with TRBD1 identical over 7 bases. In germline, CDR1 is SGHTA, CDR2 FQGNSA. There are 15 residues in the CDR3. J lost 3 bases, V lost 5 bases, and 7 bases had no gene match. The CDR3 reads CASSRGAGGGNTIYF. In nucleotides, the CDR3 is TGTGCCAGCAGCCGCGGGGCAGGGGGTGGAAACACCATATATTTT.